These 25 T cell receptor beta chains came from one sample sequenced in a study of siplizumab effects on memory and regulatory T cells. Method: immunoSEQ multiplex PCR; TCRdb's copy keeps in-frame clones and lacks some. This sample has 99,000 or so clones; roughly 91% occur once, and the top ten carry about 0.32%. Input material: CD4+ T cells sorted from blood. All receptors come from a human donor in good health.

The chain has TRBV5-1 and TRBJ2-5; 8 positions agree with TRBD2. Germline lookup yields CDR1 SGHRS and CDR2 YFSETQ. The CDR3 is 16 amino acids. The V gene end was trimmed by 0 bases and the J gene end by 1 base; junction bases not matched to a gene: 5. The CDR3 here is CASSLGPTSGQETQYF. DNA of the CDR3: TGCGCCAGCAGCTTGGGACCTACTAGCGGCCAAGAGACCCAGTACTTC.

This sequence joins TRBV5-1 and TRBJ2-3; 7 nucleotides match TRBD2. In germline, CDR1 is SGHRS, CDR2 YFSETQ. V lost 5 bases to trimming and J lost 1 base; unmatched junction nucleotides: 1. This CDR3 is built from 13 residues. The chain's CDR3 is CASRSGGTDTQYF. In nucleotides, the CDR3 is TGCGCCAGCAGGAGCGGGGGCACAGATACGCAGTATTTT.

The V and J genes are TRBV18 and TRBJ1-5; unclear D gene. V was pared by 5 bases and J by 3 bases, with 14 bases between. The CDR3 sequence is 15 residues long. CDR1 KGHSH and CDR2 LQKENI come from the germline V gene. CDR3 region: CASSSDQMANQPQHF. Here the CDR3 DNA reads TGTGCCAGCTCAAGTGATCAGATGGCCAATCAGCCCCAGCATTTT.

The chain uses TRBV6-5 and TRBJ1-2; 7 bases align to TRBD1. J lost 6 bases, V lost 3 bases, and 10 bases had no gene match. Germline CDR1 reads MNHEY; CDR2 reads SVGAGI. The CDR3 loop spans 15 amino acids. The CDR3 loop reads CASSYSLRGHNGYTF. The CDR3 DNA sequence: TGTGCCAGCAGTTATTCCCTGAGGGGGCACAATGGCTACACCTTC.

The chain combines TRBV9 with TRBJ1-1, with D perhaps TRBD1 (6 bases). The germline gives CDR1 SGDLS, CDR2 YYNGEE. Trimming cost V 4 bases and J 1 base, with 14 bases left between them. This CDR3 has 15 amino acids. CDR3 sequence: CASSTYGTPNTEAFF. Here the CDR3 DNA reads TGTGCCAGCAGCACATACGGGACACCGAACACTGAAGCTTTCTTT.

The V and J genes are TRBV30 and TRBJ2-1, with D perhaps given as TRBD1 or TRBD2 (6 bases each). The germline V gene encodes CDR1 GTSNPN and CDR2 SVGIG (reference sequence). The CDR3 sequence is 15 residues long. V was cut by 2 bases and J by 9 bases, with 20 bases left in between. In DNA form, the CDR3 reads TGTGCCTGGAGTAGAGATGGAGCCCCGGGGGCTGAGCAGTTCTTC. Translating gives CAWSRDGAPGAEQFF.

The genes are TRBV11-3 and TRBJ2-7; TRBD1 matches at 8 bases. CDR3 length equals 13 residues. The germline gives CDR1 SGHNT, CDR2 YENEEA. V lost 7 bases to trimming and J lost 3 bases; unmatched junction nucleotides: 5. DNA of the CDR3: TGTGCCAGCACCCGAGACAGGGGCTACGAGCAGTACTTC. Protein sequence: CASTRDRGYEQYF. Looking up the rest from reference TRBV11-3 and TRBJ2-7 gives the full variable domain: EAGVVQSPRYKIIEKKQPVAFWCNPISGHNTLYWYLQNLGQGPELLIRYENEEAVDDSQLPKDRFSAERLKGVDSTLKIQPAELGDSAVYLCASTRDRGYEQYFGPGTRLTVT.

The chain combines TRBV5-1 with TRBJ1-5; D perhaps matches TRBD1 (5 bases). The ends were cut back, 4 bases at V and 0 bases at J, with 11 bases in the middle. The CDR3 loop spans 15 amino acids. Germline-derived CDR1 and CDR2 are SGHRS and YFSETQ. CDR3 region: CASSPNGGSNQPQHF. Here the CDR3 DNA reads TGCGCCAGCAGCCCTAACGGGGGTAGCAATCAGCCCCAGCATTTT.

This rearrangement joins TRBV2 to TRBJ1-5, with D hard to call. The CDR3 consists of 14 residues. Trimming removed 7 bases at V and 0 bases at J, with 10 bases between. CDR1 is SNHLY, CDR2 FYNNEI, per germline. The CDR3 nucleotides read TGTGCCAGCAATGGTCTGGATAGCAATCAGCCCCAGCATTTT. Its translation is CASNGLDSNQPQHF.

The chain couples TRBV7-9 to TRBJ1-1; 9 nucleotides align to TRBD1. The V and J ends lost 3 bases and 0 bases, in that order; junction bases with no gene match: 2. Per the germline V gene, CDR1 is SEHNR and CDR2 is FQNEAQ (reference sequence). The CDR3 is 15 residues long. This chain's CDR3 is CASSFGTGMNTEAFF. In nucleotides, the CDR3 is TGTGCCAGCAGCTTTGGGACAGGGATGAACACTGAAGCTTTCTTT. Looking up the rest from reference TRBV7-9 and TRBJ1-1 gives the full variable domain: DTGVSQNPRHKITKRGQNVTFRCDPISEHNRLYWYRQTLGQGPEFLTYFQNEAQLEKSRLLSDRFSAERPKGSFSTLEIQRTEQGDSAMYLCASSFGTGMNTEAFFGQGTRLTVV.

The CDR3 bases are TGTGCCAGCAGCTTGGCCGTGGTACAGGTCGAGCAGTACTTC. Translating it yields CASSLAVVQVEQYF. V usage is TRBV5-6 and J usage is TRBJ2-7; TRBD1 might be the D (5 bases). V lost 0 bases, J lost 6 bases, and 13 bases lay in between. The CDR3 sequence is 14 residues long. From germline, CDR1 is SGHDT and CDR2 YYEEEE.

V and J are TRBV19 and TRBJ2-7; weak D call: TRBD1 (5 bases). V gave up 7 bases and J gave up 2 bases, with 21 bases separating them. The germline V gene encodes CDR1 LNHDA and CDR2 SQIVND (reference sequence). The length of the CDR3 is 16 residues. The CDR3, as DNA: TGTGCCAGTACCAGATCCCCCGGACAATCGACCTACGAGCAGTACTTC. Protein product: CASTRSPGQSTYEQYF.

Concerning this clone itself: Sequence at one end of the junction differs from germline and may be a read error. This chain links TRBV27 with TRBJ2-5; TRBD1 aligns across 7 bases. In germline, CDR1 is MNHEY, CDR2 SMNVEV (reference sequence). CDR3 length equals 15 residues. The CDR3 nucleotides read TGTGTCAGCAGTTCATGGACAGGTAGACAAGAGACCCAGTACTTC. It codes for CVSSSWTGRQETQYF.

The genes are TRBV9 and TRBJ1-1; D gene unclear. Trimming cost V 4 bases and J 4 bases, with 14 bases left between them. The CDR3 length is 14 residues. CDR1 and CDR2 (germline): SGDLS, YYNGEE. The CDR3 loop is CASSQRGDRTEAFF. The CDR3 region has the DNA TGTGCCAGCAGCCAGCGGGGAGATCGCACTGAAGCTTTCTTT.

The genes are TRBV5-3 and TRBJ2-3; D is ambiguous. TRBV5-3 is assigned to the ORF class and has an uncertain function. The CDR3 contains 11 residues. Trimming removed 2 bases at V and 2 bases at J, with 0 bases between. CDR3 sequence reads: CARSFTDTQYF. The CDR3 nucleotides are TGTGCCAGAAGCTTCACAGATACGCAGTATTTT.

The chain uses TRBV10-3 and TRBJ2-3, with no clear D. CDR3 length: 17 amino acids. V lost 6 bases, J lost 0 bases, and 19 bases lay in between. Per the germline V gene, CDR1 is ENHRY and CDR2 is SYGVKD. Here the CDR3 DNA reads TGTGCCATCAGCCCGAGTCTAGGGATAAGCAGCACAGATACGCAGTATTTT. Amino acids: CAISPSLGISSTDTQYF.

This clone was counted once. The chain carries TRBV6-6 and TRBJ2-1; 8 nucleotides match TRBD1. Trimming removed 5 bases from V and 0 bases from J; junction bases left unmatched: 6. Per the germline V gene, CDR1 is MNHNY and CDR2 is SVGAGI (reference sequence). The CDR3 has 16 amino acids. CDR3 nucleotide sequence: TGTGCCAGCAGTCAACGACAGGGGAGCTCCTACAATGAGCAGTTCTTC. As protein: CASSQRQGSSYNEQFF.

The V call is TRBV5-1, the J call TRBJ2-5, with 9 bases lining up with TRBD1. Germline CDR1 is SGHRS and CDR2 is YFSETQ. This CDR3 has 13 residues. Trimming cost V 5 bases and J 7 bases; bases outside gene matches: 6. CDR3 region: CASRKGQGMTQYF. DNA for the CDR3: TGCGCCAGCAGGAAAGGACAGGGGATGACCCAGTACTTC.

To note about this clone: The junction shows a germline mismatch at one end, possibly a read error. The chain carries TRBV25-1 and TRBJ1-3; no clear D. This CDR3 contains 14 residues. CDR1 is MGHDK and CDR2 is SYGVNS in the germline V gene. DNA of the CDR3: TGTGCCAGCGGTGACGGGTTCTCTGGAAACACCATATATTTT. This encodes CASGDGFSGNTIYF. Complete variable domain (other parts from reference TRBV25-1 and TRBJ1-3): EADIYQTPRYLVIGTGKKITLECSQTMGHDKMYWYQQDPGMELHLIHYSYGVNSTEKGDLSSESTVSRIRTEHFPLTLESARPSHTSQYLCASGDGFSGNTIYFGEGSWLTVV.

This rearrangement joins TRBV27 to TRBJ1-5; the match to TRBD1 covers 8 bases. The CDR3 length is 17 residues. The germline CDR1 and CDR2 sequences are MNHEY and SMNVEV (reference sequence). Trimming at V came to 4 bases and at J to 6 bases, leaving 14 bases not matched to a gene. CDR3 in DNA: TGTGCCAGCAGTTCCTTCCTCAAAAACAGGGGGGGTCAGCCCCAGCATTTT. It translates to CASSSFLKNRGGQPQHF.

The chain carries TRBV6-5 and TRBJ2-2, with D perhaps TRBD1 or TRBD2 (5 bases each). The ends were cut back, 6 bases at V and 3 bases at J, with 11 bases in the middle. Germline CDR1 is MNHEY and CDR2 is SVGAGI. The CDR3 covers 14 residues. CDR3 DNA: TGTGCCAGCAGCTGGGGACCGGACACCGGGGAGCTGTTTTTT. Its translation is CASSWGPDTGELFF.

V gene TRBV19 combines with J gene TRBJ2-1; perhaps TRBD1 as D (5 bases). Germline lookup yields CDR1 LNHDA and CDR2 SQIVND (reference sequence). The V gene lost 1 base and the J gene lost 5 bases, with 9 bases spanning the gap. This CDR3 has 14 amino acids. The CDR3 loop is CASSIGQTNNEQFF. The CDR3, as DNA: TGTGCCAGTAGTATAGGACAGACCAACAATGAGCAGTTCTTC.

In DNA, the CDR3 is TGTGCCAGCAGCTTCACGGCTAGCGGGAGTGGTGGCACAGATACGCAGTATTTT. Translating it yields CASSFTASGSGGTDTQYF. V is TRBV11-3 and J is TRBJ2-3; 10 nucleotides line up with TRBD2. This CDR3 spans 18 amino acids. V shed 3 bases, J shed 1 base, and the junction held 10 bases outside the gene matches. Germline V lookup: CDR1 SGHNT, CDR2 YENEEA.

This clone was seen a single time. The gene calls are TRBV19 and TRBJ1-3; D remains ambiguous. Germline V CDR1 and CDR2: LNHDA, SQIVND (reference sequence). With 4 bases removed from V and 4 bases from J, the gap between germline ends came to 8 bases. The CDR3 totals 13 residues. CDR3 sequence reads: CASSTATGNTIYF. Written as DNA, the CDR3 is TGTGCCAGTAGTACGGCGACCGGAAACACCATATATTTT.

V is TRBV19 and J is TRBJ1-1, with TRBD1 identical over 7 bases. In germline, CDR1 is LNHDA, CDR2 SQIVND (reference sequence). CDR3 size: 11 residues. Trimming at V came to 10 bases and at J to 6 bases, leaving 5 bases not matched to a gene. The CDR3 DNA reads as TGTGCCACCAGGGGGGTACCTGAAGCTTTCTTT. It translates to CATRGVPEAFF.